This paragraph covers one T cell receptor beta chain sequence. What it recognizes is unknown. Germline CDR1 MNHEY, CDR2 SVGAGI. V shed 4 bases and J shed 0 bases, with 9 bases lying between them. This CDR3 is 15 amino acids long. This entry comes from a study of T cells in localized non-small cell lung cancer. Study-wide findings and caveats: Longer overall survival was associated with a higher density of T cells in the blood. There were a median roughly 60 of the top 100 tumor clones appearing in adjacent lung.

The repertoire was sequenced with immunoSEQ multiplex PCR; TCRdb's copy has only in-frame clones and lacks some. Of 24,000 or so clones listed, roughly 88% were seen once; the top ten hold roughly 10%. The sequence derives from a woman aged 35 to 70 with stage III lung adenocarcinoma. The specimen comprised peripheral blood mononuclear cells, sampled before any cancer treatment. V is TRBV6-5 and J is TRBJ2-2; D possibly corresponds to TRBD2 (5 bases). CDR3 loop: CASSWERTNTGELFF. The CDR3 nucleotides read TGTGCCAGCAGTTGGGAGAGGACGAACACCGGGGAGCTGTTTTTT.